This TCR beta chain was identified during a study of cytomegalovirus exposure and HLA in healthy donors. Germline CDR1 is SGHDT and CDR2 is YYEEEE. The CDR3 has 14 amino acids. Trimming took off 2 bases at V and 5 bases at J, with 14 bases between the two ends. PCR primers comprised 60 Vbeta and 13 Jbeta primers. Only in-frame clones appear in the TCRdb table, and some are missing; sequencing was by immunoSEQ multiplex PCR. The data show roughly 160,000 clones, 85% seen once. The V call is TRBV5-6, the J call TRBJ2-7; TRBD2 might be the D (6 bases). This TCR derives from a man aged 30 to 39 in good health and CMV-seropositive. The sample taken for sequencing was PBMCs. This chain's CDR3 is CASSFWAGPHEQYV. CDR3 DNA sequence: TGTGCCAGCAGCTTTTGGGCGGGGCCCCACGAGCAGTACGTC.